Each of the 28 T cell receptor beta chains below was sequenced from the same sample in a study of blood T cell repertoires in COVID-19. Data came from immunoSEQ multiplex PCR; TCRdb stores just in-frame clones and leaves some out. The table lists about 120,000 clones, around 91% of them singletons. Sequenced input: peripheral blood. These TCRs come from a man between 65 and 85 years old with active or convalescent COVID-19.

This clone was counted between two and nine times. The V call is TRBV10-3, the J call TRBJ2-6, with D uncertain. The germline V gene has CDR1 ENHRY and CDR2 SYGVKD. The CDR3 has 17 amino acids. Trimming took off 2 bases at V and 2 bases at J, with 13 bases between the two ends. CDR3 residues: CAISEAGPATGANVLTF. The CDR3 DNA is TGTGCCATCAGTGAGGCAGGCCCCGCAACTGGGGCCAACGTCCTGACTTTC.

V is TRBV3-1 (or the pseudogene TRBV3-2) and J is TRBJ2-6; TRBD2 aligns across 7 bases. The CDR3 covers 17 residues. Germline CDR1 is LGHDT and CDR2 is YNNKEL (reference sequence). The J segment lost 4 bases and the V segment lost 5 bases, leaving 11 bases of the junction unmatched. DNA of the CDR3: TGTGCCAGCAGCTACCCGGTGGGAGCGGGAGGGGCCAACGTCCTGACTTTC. Protein: CASSYPVGAGGANVLTF.

The chain carries TRBV6-5 and TRBJ1-2; 8 bases are a match to TRBD1. The V segment lost 6 bases and the J segment 8 bases; nucleotides outside the gene matches: 8. This CDR3 is built from 13 residues. Germline lookup yields CDR1 MNHEY and CDR2 SVGAGI. This CDR3 reads CASRQQGGDGYTF. The CDR3, as DNA: TGTGCCAGCAGACAACAGGGGGGAGACGGCTACACCTTC.

The chain recombines TRBV2 with TRBJ2-5; 7 positions agree with TRBD1. Trimming cost V 6 bases and J 5 bases; bases outside gene matches: 9. CDR1 and CDR2 from the germline V gene are SNHLY and FYNNEI. This CDR3 region has 14 residues. CDR3 protein: CASRPTGPGETQYF. The DNA for the CDR3 is TGTGCCAGCAGGCCGACAGGGCCGGGGGAGACCCAGTACTTC.

This rearrangement joins TRBV27 to TRBJ1-1; D is undetermined. The CDR3 loop spans 12 amino acids. The V gene lost 6 bases and the J gene lost 1 base, with 6 bases spanning the gap. Germline loops: CDR1 MNHEY, CDR2 SMNVEV (reference sequence). As DNA, the CDR3 is TGTGCCAGCAGCCGACAGAACACTGAAGCTTTCTTT. It encodes CASSRQNTEAFF.

The chain employs TRBV14 and TRBJ1-1; D remains ambiguous. Germline V gene lookup returns CDR1 SGHDN and CDR2 FVKESK. The CDR3 loop spans 14 amino acids. V was trimmed by 1 base and J by 2 bases, leaving 8 bases between them. CDR3 sequence (DNA): TGTGCCAGCAGCCAAGGACTGATTAACACTGAAGCTTTCTTT. It yields the protein CASSQGLINTEAFF.

The genes are TRBV27 and TRBJ2-5; no reliable D call. From germline, CDR1 is MNHEY and CDR2 SMNVEV (reference sequence). This CDR3 has 13 residues. V was cut by 4 bases and J by 0 bases, with 6 bases left in between. The CDR3 region is CASSSLNQETQYF. The CDR3 DNA sequence: TGTGCCAGCAGTTCTCTTAACCAAGAGACCCAGTACTTC.

The gene calls are TRBV28 and TRBJ2-7, with D possibly being TRBD1 (6 bases). The CDR3 consists of 13 residues. V shed 5 bases and J shed 5 bases, with 13 bases lying between them. Germline V gives CDR1 MDHEN, CDR2 SYDVKM. CDR3: CASSNRVMDEQYF. In nucleotides, the CDR3 is TGTGCCAGCAGTAACAGGGTTATGGACGAGCAGTACTTC. The full variable domain, completed using reference TRBV28 and TRBJ2-7, is DVKVTQSSRYLVKRTGEKVFLECVQDMDHENMFWYRQDPGLGLRLIYFSYDVKMKEKGDIPEGYSVSREKKERFSLILESASTNQTSMYLCASSNRVMDEQYFGPGTRLTVT.

This clone occurred a few times. This chain links TRBV7-2 with TRBJ1-2; TRBD1 aligns across 7 bases. The CDR3 has 14 residues. The germline V gene has CDR1 SGHTA and CDR2 FQGNSA. After removal of 1 base from V and 3 bases from J, the junction contained 2 bases not matched to a gene. The CDR3 spells CASSLGGTDYGYTF. The CDR3 coding sequence is TGTGCCAGCAGCTTAGGGGGGACAGACTATGGCTACACCTTC.

The V gene is TRBV6-5, the J gene TRBJ1-2, with 12 bases fitting TRBD1. Germline V gives CDR1 MNHEY, CDR2 SVGAGI. V gave up 6 bases and J gave up 7 bases; unmatched junction bases: 9. The CDR3 is made up of 15 amino acids. In nucleotides, the CDR3 is TGTGCCAGCAGGGGACAGGGGGCATCCGTTGGTGGCTACACCTTC. This gives the protein CASRGQGASVGGYTF.

The gene calls are TRBV11-2 and TRBJ1-4, with D uncertain. V was clipped by 1 base and J by 5 bases, with 8 bases between them. The CDR3 covers 14 residues. Germline V lookup: CDR1 SGHAT, CDR2 FQNNGV. CDR3: CASSLGALNEKLFF. CDR3 DNA sequence: TGTGCCAGCAGCTTAGGGGCATTGAATGAAAAACTGTTTTTT.

To note about this clone: One end of the junction is discordant with germline, which a read error may explain. The V call is TRBV7-7, the J call TRBJ2-5, with D possibly matching TRBD2 (5 bases). From germline, CDR1 is SSHAT and CDR2 FNYEAQ (reference sequence). The CDR3 has 14 residues. CDR3 loop: CASSLGATKETQYF. The DNA of the CDR3 is TGTGCTAGCAGCTTGGGAGCGACAAAAGAGACCCAGTACTTC.

This clone appeared once. V gene TRBV5-4 combines with J gene TRBJ2-1; 11 bases agree with TRBD2. The germline gives CDR1 SGHNT, CDR2 YYREEE (reference sequence). Trimming removed 0 bases from V and 5 bases from J; junction bases left unmatched: 1. CDR3 length: 15 amino acids. DNA for the CDR3: TGTGCCAGCAGCTTGGCACTAGCGGGAGACAATGAGCAGTTCTTC. Protein product: CASSLALAGDNEQFF.

This sequence joins TRBV2 and TRBJ1-5; D gene unclear. The V gene's germline CDR1 is SNHLY and CDR2 FYNNEI. V was shortened by 4 bases and J by 4 bases, with 11 bases between the two germline ends. The CDR3 runs 14 residues. The CDR3 DNA follows: TGTGCCAGCAGTGGGGCACATACTAATCAGCCCCAGCATTTT. Its translation is CASSGAHTNQPQHF.

This clone was counted once. This chain uses TRBV3-1 (or the pseudogene TRBV3-2) with TRBJ1-2, with 8 positions matching TRBD1. The trim removed 1 base at V and 5 bases at J, leaving 6 bases unmatched. This CDR3 has 15 amino acids. Germline CDR1 and CDR2: LGHDT and YNNKEL (reference sequence). In DNA, the CDR3 is TGTGCCAGCAGCCAAGGACAGGGGCTTTGGTATGGCTACACCTTC. Encoded protein: CASSQGQGLWYGYTF.

The chain joins TRBV5-5 to TRBJ2-7; D might be TRBD2 (5 bases). Trimming pared 0 bases from V and 3 bases from J, leaving 13 bases between. The CDR3 sequence is 15 residues long. The V gene's germline CDR1 is SGHKS and CDR2 YYEKEE (reference sequence). In DNA, the CDR3 is TGTGCCAGCAGCTTGGATCCAGCGGTACTCTACGAGCAGTACTTC. Protein: CASSLDPAVLYEQYF.

The V call is TRBV14, the J call TRBJ2-2; TRBD1 matches at 8 bases. Germline V gene sequence: CDR1 SGHDN, CDR2 FVKESK. With V trimmed by 3 bases and J by 2 bases, 5 bases remained unmatched. This CDR3 is 16 amino acids long. The DNA of the CDR3 is TGTGCCAGCAGCCAGCAGGGGGCGTCAAACACCGGGGAGCTGTTTTTT. This sequence encodes CASSQQGASNTGELFF.

DNA of the CDR3: TGTGCCAGTACGAGGCAGGGGAATCAGCCCCAGCATTTT. Translating gives CASTRQGNQPQHF. The V and J genes are TRBV12-3 or TRBV12-4 and TRBJ1-5; D possibly corresponds to TRBD1 (6 bases). V was clipped by 9 bases and J by 4 bases, with 13 bases between them. This CDR3 spans 13 amino acids.

The chain employs TRBV6-5 and TRBJ2-1, with TRBD2 matching 7 bases. Trimming cost V 2 bases and J 4 bases; bases outside gene matches: 5. This CDR3 is 15 amino acids long. Germline V gene sequence: CDR1 MNHEY, CDR2 SVGAGI. CDR3 nucleotides: TGTGCCAGCAGTTACACAGGAGCGGGATACAATGAGCAGTTCTTC. It codes for CASSYTGAGYNEQFF.

This rearrangement joins TRBV11-3 to TRBJ1-1; D might be TRBD1 (5 bases). This CDR3 comprises 13 residues. CDR1 is SGHNT, CDR2 YENEEA, per germline. Between the trimmed V and J ends, which lost 1 base and 7 bases, there was a span of 10 bases. Written as DNA, the CDR3 is TGTGCCAGCAGCTTAGGGCAGGGTTATGAAGCTTTCTTT. It encodes CASSLGQGYEAFF. The full variable domain, with the rest looked up from reference TRBV11-3 and TRBJ1-1, is EAGVVQSPRYKIIEKKQPVAFWCNPISGHNTLYWYLQNLGQGPELLIRYENEEAVDDSQLPKDRFSAERLKGVDSTLKIQPAELGDSAVYLCASSLGQGYEAFFGQGTRLTVV.

This chain uses TRBV5-1 with TRBJ1-2; TRBD1 might be the D (5 bases). The germline V gene has CDR1 SGHRS and CDR2 YFSETQ. Trimming pared 4 bases from V and 4 bases from J, leaving 11 bases between. The CDR3 is 13 residues long. The CDR3: CASSGTGSYGYTF. CDR3 bases: TGCGCCAGCAGCGGAACAGGATCCTATGGCTACACCTTC.

The chain uses TRBV27 and TRBJ2-7, with D possibly matching TRBD2 (6 bases). The V end was cut by 4 bases, the J end by 1 base, with 11 bases between. The CDR3 runs 14 residues. Germline CDR1 reads MNHEY; CDR2 reads SMNVEV (reference sequence). CDR3 protein: CASSYRDLSYEQYF. The CDR3 DNA follows: TGTGCCAGCAGTTACCGGGACTTGTCCTACGAGCAGTACTTC.

The chain is built from TRBV7-9 and TRBJ1-1; D perhaps matches TRBD1 (5 bases). The CDR3 has 12 amino acids. V was trimmed by 0 bases and J by 8 bases, leaving 7 bases between them. Germline values: CDR1 SEHNR, CDR2 FQNEAQ (reference sequence). In DNA, the CDR3 is TGTGCCAGCAGCTTAGCGAAGGGGGAAGCTTTCTTT. This gives the protein CASSLAKGEAFF.

This clone appeared once. The rearrangement links TRBV25-1 to TRBJ2-5; 8 nucleotides match TRBD2. There are 15 residues in the CDR3. Trimming at V came to 2 bases and at J to 0 bases, leaving 2 bases not matched to a gene. In germline, CDR1 is MGHDK, CDR2 SYGVNS. The CDR3: CASSEAGGYQETQYF. The CDR3 nucleotides read TGTGCCAGCAGTGAAGCGGGAGGCTACCAAGAGACCCAGTACTTC.

CDR3 sequence (DNA): TGCGCCAGCAGCTTGGGTCAGGCTGTAGGGGATGAGCAGTTCTTC. Residues: CASSLGQAVGDEQFF. The rearrangement links TRBV5-1 to TRBJ2-1; D is perhaps TRBD1 (5 bases). Deletions cut 0 bases from V and 8 bases from J, with 15 bases between. CDR3 size: 15 residues. The germline V gene encodes CDR1 SGHRS and CDR2 YFSETQ.

The chain has TRBV3-1 (or the pseudogene TRBV3-2) and TRBJ1-6; TRBD1 matches at 7 bases. Germline V gene lookup returns CDR1 LGHDT and CDR2 YNNKEL (reference sequence). The V segment lost 5 bases and the J segment 14 bases; nucleotides outside the gene matches: 12. The CDR3 length is 14 residues. The DNA of the CDR3 is TGTGCCAGCAGCTTTAAGACAGGGCCTCGGGCCCTCCACTTT. Protein product: CASSFKTGPRALHF.

The chain joins TRBV5-1 to TRBJ2-2; D gene unclear. V was pared by 2 bases and J by 2 bases, with 7 bases between. Per the germline V gene, CDR1 is SGHRS and CDR2 is YFSETQ. There are 14 residues in the CDR3. The CDR3 is CASSFDTNTGELFF. CDR3 bases: TGCGCCAGCAGCTTTGACACAAACACCGGGGAGCTGTTTTTT. Complete variable domain (other parts from reference TRBV5-1 and TRBJ2-2): KAGVTQTPRYLIKTRGQQVTLSCSPISGHRSVSWYQQTPGQGLQFLFEYFSETQRNKGNFPGRFSGRQFSNSRSEMNVSTLELGDSALYLCASSFDTNTGELFFGEGSRLTVL.

CDR3 coding DNA: TGTGCCAGCAGCCGCGGGAGACCCAATGAGCAGTTCTTC. Translated, it gives CASSRGRPNEQFF. The chain combines TRBV3-1 (or the pseudogene TRBV3-2) with TRBJ2-1, with 7 bases lining up with TRBD2. Germline V gives CDR1 LGHDT, CDR2 YNNKEL (reference sequence). This CDR3 has 13 amino acids. V shed 4 bases, J shed 6 bases, and the junction held 3 bases outside the gene matches.